These 14 T cell receptor beta chains were all obtained from the same sample, sequenced in a study of T cell responses to AZD1222 COVID-19 vaccine. The method was immunoSEQ multiplex PCR; TCRdb's version includes in-frame clones alone and lacks a portion of them. The profile shows roughly 80,000 clones, about nine tenths of them singletons. Sample: peripheral blood, taken 28 days after the second AZD1222 dose. The receptors come from an adult who received the AZD1222 COVID-19 vaccine.

V and J are TRBV24-1 and TRBJ2-5; no clear D gene. This CDR3 has 15 amino acids. Germline V gene lookup returns CDR1 KGHDR and CDR2 SFDVKD. V was cut by 4 bases and J by 3 bases, with 14 bases left in between. The CDR3 loop is CATSEGMVEKETQYF. CDR3 sequence (DNA): TGTGCCACCAGTGAGGGGATGGTAGAAAAAGAGACCCAGTACTTC.

This clone was seen a single time. The V gene is TRBV25-1, the J gene TRBJ1-6; D unclear. V lost 1 base, J lost 3 bases, and 10 bases lay in between. This CDR3 comprises 16 residues. The germline gives CDR1 MGHDK, CDR2 SYGVNS. CDR3 in DNA: TGTGCCAGCAGTGAATCTTCGAGCCGCTATAATTCACCCCTCCACTTT. The encoded protein is CASSESSSRYNSPLHF.

This clone has just one count. The V gene is TRBV28, the J gene TRBJ1-1; possibly TRBD1 for D (6 bases). V was clipped by 2 bases and J by 3 bases, with 13 bases between them. The length of the CDR3 is 15 residues. CDR1 is MDHEN and CDR2 is SYDVKM in the germline V gene. As DNA, the CDR3 is TGTGCCAGCAGTTTAAGGGGCGCAGGGGACACTGAAGCTTTCTTT. Its translation: CASSLRGAGDTEAFF.

The J gene is TRBJ2-7, the V gene TRBV5-8; 7 nucleotides align to TRBD1. Germline CDR1 SGHTS, CDR2 YDEGEE. CDR3 size: 14 residues. V trimming: 3 bases; J trimming: 0 bases; junction bases outside the gene matches: 3. CDR3 amino acids: CASSYTGVSYEQYF. In DNA, the CDR3 is TGTGCCAGCAGCTACACAGGGGTCTCCTACGAGCAGTACTTC.

This CDR3 is CASSLAASGGSLSYEQYF. The DNA of the CDR3 is TGTGCCAGCAGCTTGGCGGCTAGCGGGGGTTCCCTCTCCTACGAGCAGTACTTC. V gene TRBV5-5 combines with J gene TRBJ2-7, with 10 bases aligning to TRBD2. Per germline, CDR1 SGHKS and CDR2 YYEKEE (reference sequence). V was clipped by 0 bases and J by 0 bases; unmatched bases: 9. The CDR3 runs 18 residues.

The chain recombines TRBV6-2 or TRBV6-3 with TRBJ1-1, with D perhaps TRBD1 (6 bases). Between the trimmed V and J ends, which lost 0 bases and 1 base, there was a span of 15 bases. CDR3 length: 17 residues. CDR1 is MNHEY, CDR2 SVGEGT, per germline. The CDR3 is CASSYSRRGAANTEAFF. CDR3 DNA sequence: TGTGCCAGCAGTTACTCGAGACGGGGGGCGGCGAACACTGAAGCTTTCTTT.

The chain uses TRBV18 and TRBJ2-2; unclear D gene. Germline lookup yields CDR1 KGHSH and CDR2 LQKENI. V was pared by 1 base and J by 4 bases, with 10 bases between. CDR3 length: 15 residues. CDR3 nucleotides: TGTGCCAGCTCACCACGGCCTGACGGCACCGGGGAGCTGTTTTTT. This sequence encodes CASSPRPDGTGELFF.

This rearrangement joins TRBV24-1 to TRBJ1-3; D not resolved. Trimming took off 1 base at V and 4 bases at J, with 4 bases between the two ends. The CDR3 has 13 residues. Germline V gene data show CDR1 as KGHDR and CDR2 as SFDVKD. As DNA, the CDR3 is TGTGCCACCAGTGATTTAACCGGAAACACCATATATTTT. Protein product: CATSDLTGNTIYF.

This rearrangement joins TRBV5-8 to TRBJ1-2, with 9 bases that match TRBD1. This CDR3 comprises 18 residues. Germline-derived CDR1 and CDR2 are SGHTS and YDEGEE. V lost 2 bases to trimming and J lost 7 bases; unmatched junction nucleotides: 18. CDR3 in amino acids: CASSFTNRGPIFFSGYTF. CDR3 nucleotide sequence: TGTGCCAGCAGCTTTACCAACAGGGGGCCGATATTTTTTAGTGGCTACACCTTC.

The CDR3 here is CASSITGIQNTGELFF. Written as DNA, the CDR3 is TGTGCCAGTAGTATAACGGGAATCCAGAACACCGGGGAGCTGTTTTTT. V usage is TRBV19 and J usage is TRBJ2-2; tentatively, D is TRBD2 (5 bases). Germline V gives CDR1 LNHDA, CDR2 SQIVND (reference sequence). The CDR3 length is 16 residues. V lost 2 bases to trimming and J lost 1 base, with 11 bases between them.

The J gene is TRBJ2-7, the V gene TRBV28; 8 bases match TRBD1. The CDR3 totals 16 residues. J was trimmed by 3 bases and V by 2 bases; bases with no gene match: 9. Germline V gives CDR1 MDHEN, CDR2 SYDVKM. The CDR3 region has the DNA TGTGCCAGCAGTTTAACCGGACAGGGTTTTTACTACGAGCAGTACTTC. Translated, it gives CASSLTGQGFYYEQYF.

This clone has only one observation. The CDR3 sequence: CASSGGEVSATEAFF. CDR3 coding DNA: TGTGCCAGCAGCGGAGGGGAGGTCTCGGCCACTGAAGCTTTCTTT. V is TRBV9 and J is TRBJ1-1; a possible D gene is TRBD1 (5 bases). Trimming pared 3 bases from V and 4 bases from J, leaving 16 bases between. CDR3 length: 15 residues. Germline-derived CDR1 and CDR2 are SGDLS and YYNGEE.

The V gene is TRBV21-1, the J gene TRBJ2-7; the D call of TRBD1 is as the table states it, not checked on the DNA. TRBV21-1 is marked as a pseudogene. The CDR3 length is 17 residues. The CDR3 DNA sequence: TGTGCCAGCAGCACCCAAAATGAGGGACAGGGGCGGGCCGAGCAGTACTTC. Translating gives CASSTQNEGQGRAEQYF.

V gene TRBV9 combines with J gene TRBJ1-5; 7 nucleotides match TRBD1. Germline CDR1 reads SGDLS; CDR2 reads YYNGEE. The CDR3 has 15 amino acids. The trim removed 2 bases at V and 3 bases at J, leaving 5 bases unmatched. CDR3 in amino acids: CASSVGTGDNQPQHF. CDR3 nucleotide sequence: TGTGCCAGCAGCGTCGGTACAGGGGACAATCAGCCCCAGCATTTT.